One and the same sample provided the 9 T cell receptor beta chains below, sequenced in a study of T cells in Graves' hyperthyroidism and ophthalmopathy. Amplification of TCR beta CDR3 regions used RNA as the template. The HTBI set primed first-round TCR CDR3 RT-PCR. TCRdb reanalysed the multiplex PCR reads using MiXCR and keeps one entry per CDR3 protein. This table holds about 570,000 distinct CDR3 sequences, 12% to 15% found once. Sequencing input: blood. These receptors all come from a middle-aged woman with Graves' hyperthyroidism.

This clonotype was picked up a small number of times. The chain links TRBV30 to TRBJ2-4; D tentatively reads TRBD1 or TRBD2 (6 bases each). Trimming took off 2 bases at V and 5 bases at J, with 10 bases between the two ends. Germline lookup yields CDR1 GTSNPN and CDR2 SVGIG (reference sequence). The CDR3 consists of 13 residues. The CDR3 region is CAWSPEGENIQYF. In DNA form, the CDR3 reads TGTGCCTGGAGTCCGGAGGGGGAAAACATTCAGTACTTC.

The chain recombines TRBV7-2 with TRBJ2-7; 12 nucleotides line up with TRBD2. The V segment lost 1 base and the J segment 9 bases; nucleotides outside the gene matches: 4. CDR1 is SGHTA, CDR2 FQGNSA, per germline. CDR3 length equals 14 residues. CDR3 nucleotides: TGTGCCAGCAGCTTAGAAGGACTAGCGGGGATGCAGTACTTC. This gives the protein CASSLEGLAGMQYF.

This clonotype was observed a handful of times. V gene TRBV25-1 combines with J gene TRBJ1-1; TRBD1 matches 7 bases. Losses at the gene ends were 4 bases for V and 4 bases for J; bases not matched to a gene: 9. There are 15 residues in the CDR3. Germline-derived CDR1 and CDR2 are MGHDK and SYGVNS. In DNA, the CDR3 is TGTGCCAGCAGTGGGCAACAGGGGATGAGCACTGAAGCTTTCTTT. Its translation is CASSGQQGMSTEAFF.

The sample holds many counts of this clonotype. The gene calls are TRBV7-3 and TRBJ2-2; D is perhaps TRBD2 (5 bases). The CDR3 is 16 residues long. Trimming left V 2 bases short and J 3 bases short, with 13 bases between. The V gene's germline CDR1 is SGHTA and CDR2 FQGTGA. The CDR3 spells CASSLEGTRDTGELFF. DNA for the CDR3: TGTGCCAGCAGCTTAGAGGGTACTAGAGACACCGGGGAGCTGTTTTTT.

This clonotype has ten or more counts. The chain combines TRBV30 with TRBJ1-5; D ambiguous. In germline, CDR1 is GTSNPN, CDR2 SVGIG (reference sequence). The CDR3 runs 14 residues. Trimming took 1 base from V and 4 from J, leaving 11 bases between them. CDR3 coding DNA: TGTGCCTGGAGTGAGGCTACTGTGAATCAGCCCCAGCATTTT. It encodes CAWSEATVNQPQHF.

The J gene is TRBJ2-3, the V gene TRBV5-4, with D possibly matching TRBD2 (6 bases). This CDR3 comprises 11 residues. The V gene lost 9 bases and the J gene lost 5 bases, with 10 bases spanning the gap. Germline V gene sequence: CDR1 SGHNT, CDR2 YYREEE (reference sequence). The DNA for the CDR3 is TGTGCCACCTCAGCGGGAGATACGCAGTATTTT. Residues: CATSAGDTQYF.

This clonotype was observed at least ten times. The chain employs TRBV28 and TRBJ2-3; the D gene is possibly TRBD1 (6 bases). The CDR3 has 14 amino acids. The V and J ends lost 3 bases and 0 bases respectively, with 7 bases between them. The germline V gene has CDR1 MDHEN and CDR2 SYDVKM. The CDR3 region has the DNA TGTGCCAGCAGTTTCACAGGGAGCACAGATACGCAGTATTTT. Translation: CASSFTGSTDTQYF. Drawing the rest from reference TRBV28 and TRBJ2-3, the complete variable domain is DVKVTQSSRYLVKRTGEKVFLECVQDMDHENMFWYRQDPGLGLRLIYFSYDVKMKEKGDIPEGYSVSREKKERFSLILESASTNQTSMYLCASSFTGSTDTQYFGPGTRLTVL.

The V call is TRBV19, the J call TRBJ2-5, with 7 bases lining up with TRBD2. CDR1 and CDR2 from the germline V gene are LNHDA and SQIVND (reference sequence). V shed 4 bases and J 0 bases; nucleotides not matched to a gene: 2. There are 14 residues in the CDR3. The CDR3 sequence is CASSNGRYQETQYF. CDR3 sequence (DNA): TGTGCCAGTAGTAACGGGAGGTACCAAGAGACCCAGTACTTC.

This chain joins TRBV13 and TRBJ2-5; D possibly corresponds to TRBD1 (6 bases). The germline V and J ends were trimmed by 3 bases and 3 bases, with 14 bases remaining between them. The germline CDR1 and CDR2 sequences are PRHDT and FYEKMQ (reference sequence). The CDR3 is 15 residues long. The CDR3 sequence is CASSLASGGKETQYF. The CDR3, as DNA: TGTGCCAGCAGCTTGGCCAGTGGGGGCAAAGAGACCCAGTACTTC. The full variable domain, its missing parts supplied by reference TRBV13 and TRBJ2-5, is AAGVIQSPRHLIKEKRETATLKCYPIPRHDTVYWYQQGPGQDPQFLISFYEKMQSDKGSIPDRFSAQQFSDYHSELNMSSLELGDSALYFCASSLASGGKETQYFGPGTRLLVL.